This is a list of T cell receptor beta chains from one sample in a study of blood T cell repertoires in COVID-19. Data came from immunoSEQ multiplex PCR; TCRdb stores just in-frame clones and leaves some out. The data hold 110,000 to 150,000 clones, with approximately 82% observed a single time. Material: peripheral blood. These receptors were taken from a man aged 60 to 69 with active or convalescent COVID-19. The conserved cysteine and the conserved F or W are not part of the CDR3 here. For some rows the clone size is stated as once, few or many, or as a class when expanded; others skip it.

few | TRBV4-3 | ASSQDRGEGTDTQY
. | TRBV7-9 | ASTRSGGSPEAF
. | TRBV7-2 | ASSLRLAGSSGANVLT
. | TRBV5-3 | ARSWRGLAHCDEQF
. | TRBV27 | ASRPTGLNTEAF
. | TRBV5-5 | ASSLLEGATDTQY
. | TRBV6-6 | ASFLGVRGYEQY
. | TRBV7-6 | ASSLLWGGSTDTQY
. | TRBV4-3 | ASSQDRDFRRGYT
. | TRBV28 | ASRNRGASNTEAF
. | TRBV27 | ASIGAGSYNEQF
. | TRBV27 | ASSLGGTTGNTIY
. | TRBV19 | ASDRNTEAF
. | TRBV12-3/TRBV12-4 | ASSSQGYYGYT
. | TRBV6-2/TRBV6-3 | ASSWEGVTEAF
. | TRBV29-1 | SVEDPGTEAF
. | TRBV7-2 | ASSSRRGDYGYT
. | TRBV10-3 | AISHTDTQY
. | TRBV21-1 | ASSAPRIIQGNYGYT
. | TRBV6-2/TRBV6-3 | ASSKSRQSTGNTIY
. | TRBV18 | ASSPPGDAYEQY
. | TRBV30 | AWDTSGRRLLNEQF
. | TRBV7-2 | ASSLGGDGYT
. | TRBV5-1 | ASSLGAGATGELF
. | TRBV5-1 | ASSAAGRRQETQY
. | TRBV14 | ASSQEPLIGVEAF
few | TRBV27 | ASSPTSAGEQF